This T cell receptor (beta chain) was observed in a study of monozygotic twins with inflammatory bowel disease. Study-wide results and caveats: IBD patients share fewer clonotypes with other people than healthy twins do, especially with disease activity. Varied immunosuppressive treatments among patients may have increased repertoire variability.

Details on this clonotype: Its antigen is undetermined.

The CDR3 covers 16 residues. TCRdb reprocessed the 5' RACE reads; each CDR3 protein has one entry and no DNA is given. The table lists around 380,000 distinct CDR3 sequences, with around 2.4% in the top ten. The chain carries TRBV21-1 and TRBJ2-3; TCRdb picks TRBD2, but there is no DNA to check that call. TRBV21-1 is listed as a pseudogene. This sequence originates from a human donor with ulcerative colitis or Crohn's disease, or a healthy co-twin of an affected twin (not recorded which). The sequenced sample was blood. The CDR3 spells CASSTTSGSSSDTQYF.